One TCR beta chain is described in this entry. What it recognizes is unknown. The data originate from a study of regulatory T cells in long-lasting Graves disease. Study-wide results and limits: A reduction in accuracy may have resulted from the small sample size. There were preferences for TRBV28, TRBJ1-2 and TRBJ2-5 in persistent disease. In persistent patients, shared public clonotypes (around 2,600) outnumbered those in new patients (around 1,000).

Trimming at V came to 3 bases and at J to 1 base, leaving 2 bases not matched to a gene. The CDR3 sequence is 15 residues long. Per germline, CDR1 SGHNT and CDR2 YYREEE (reference sequence). In TCRdb, the reads were re-called with MiXCR into one record per CDR3 protein. The sample gives about 840 distinct CDR3 sequences, 60% to 85% of which show up once; 10% to 15% is in the top ten. Construction of the TCR library relied on RNA isolated from PBMCs. An endocrinology department in Xi'an, China, supplied the patients. This clonotype was sampled from a female donor with Graves disease. The material sequenced was peripheral blood mononuclear cells (PBMCs), taken with antithyroid drug treatment, in newly diagnosed or persistent Graves disease (not recorded which). V usage is TRBV5-4 and J usage is TRBJ2-1; TRBD1 aligns across 9 bases. The CDR3, as DNA: TGTGCCAGCAGCTCCGGGACAGGGTCCTACAATGAGCAGTTCTTC. Its protein product is CASSSGTGSYNEQFF.